This is a list of T cell receptor beta chains from one sample in a study of blood T cell repertoires in COVID-19. Libraries were prepared by immunoSEQ multiplex PCR; TCRdb keeps only in-frame clonotypes and omits some of them. Of about 71,000 clones in the sample, approximately 89% were seen once. Sequenced sample: peripheral blood. The receptors come from a man aged 50 to 59 with active COVID-19. CDR3s leave out the opening cysteine and the closing phenylalanine or tryptophan. Each record gives: V gene, J gene, CDR3 length, CDR3 protein.

>TRBV15|TRBJ1-2|13
ATSRKREGDYGYT
>TRBV1|TRBJ1-5|15
TSRQRGGRLSNQPQH
>TRBV18|TRBJ2-7|14
ASSPTYSGQGLEQY
>TRBV15|TRBJ2-5|15
ATSVMTGLLGEETQY
>TRBV15|TRBJ2-1|13
ATSRARTGGNEQF
>TRBV25-1|TRBJ1-2|10
ASGGGPYGYT
>TRBV7-2|TRBJ2-1|13
ASSPQRGSYNEQF
>TRBV5-1|TRBJ2-7|11
ASSKTGGREQY
>TRBV5-1|TRBJ2-1|10
ASSTGQTEQF
>TRBV7-6|TRBJ1-1|14
ASSLAQDRAVGEAF
>TRBV3-1/TRBV3-2|TRBJ1-1|12
ASSSEGRDPEAF
>TRBV5-1|TRBJ2-7|12
ASRILSGSYEQY
>TRBV4-1|TRBJ1-1|14
ASSQGTGGASREAF
>TRBV5-1|TRBJ2-5|15
ASSLTGLAGGRETQY
>TRBV10-3|TRBJ1-2|13
AISESRGQSYGYT
>TRBV5-1|TRBJ2-1|14
ASSLAGGGSYNEQF
>TRBV5-5|TRBJ2-7|13
ASSSGQRSSYEQY
>TRBV30|TRBJ2-2|13
AWSVQGQHTGELF
>TRBV4-3|TRBJ1-1|13
ASSHKTGGDTEAF
>TRBV11-2|TRBJ1-1|14
ASSSQIGVGIAEAF
>TRBV18|TRBJ2-1|14
ASSPPSGGFYNEQF
>TRBV6-5|TRBJ1-4|13
ASTSSGAWNEKLF
>TRBV5-4|TRBJ1-1|12
ASSGETGNTEAF
>TRBV7-9|TRBJ2-1|12
ASSLSPGVNEQF
>TRBV3-1/TRBV3-2|TRBJ2-1|13
ASSQGLAAKNEQF
>TRBV10-3|TRBJ1-1|12
AISEPRVNTEAF
>TRBV4-1|TRBJ2-2|11
ASSRQGAGELF
>TRBV9|TRBJ2-1|11
ASSDSSYNEQF
>TRBV2|TRBJ1-2|11
ASSGSGQAGYT
>TRBV29-1|TRBJ2-1|10
SVGERYNEQF
>TRBV3-1/TRBV3-2|TRBJ2-7|13
ASSQDQGFWYEQY
>TRBV7-2|TRBJ2-7|13
ASSSLASGNYEQY
>TRBV2|TRBJ1-1|11
ASSEWQNTEAF
>TRBV6-6|TRBJ1-5|15
ASSQSPGAQGDQPQH
>TRBV7-2|TRBJ2-5|11
ASSWDIQETQY
>TRBV2|TRBJ1-5|10
ASSNSNQPQH
>TRBV5-1|TRBJ2-1|13
ASSPQGGADNEQF
>TRBV7-6|TRBJ2-1|14
ASSFASTGFYNEQF
>TRBV4-1|TRBJ2-7|13
ASSQGLAGGYEQY
>TRBV11-2|TRBJ1-3|12
ASSQPGQFDTIY
>TRBV3-1/TRBV3-2|TRBJ2-5|14
ASSHVGGQGKETQY
>TRBV7-8|TRBJ1-3|14
ASSLEWGGSGNTIY
>TRBV6-2/TRBV6-3|TRBJ2-7|14
ASSWDFGTADYEQY
>TRBV14|TRBJ1-2|16
ASSPQGRRFAENYGYT
>TRBV6-6|TRBJ2-2|11
ASRNGNTGELF
>TRBV2|TRBJ2-7|13
ASSKNTGGGYEQY
>TRBV4-1|TRBJ2-1|13
ASSSTGSRGYEQF
>TRBV4-1|TRBJ1-2|13
ASSQDDRAHGGYT
>TRBV25-1|TRBJ2-7|10
ASRGDRAGQY
>TRBV6-6|TRBJ1-1|10
ASSYLRTEAF
>TRBV9|TRBJ1-1|13
ASSVTGGVNTEAF
>TRBV3-1/TRBV3-2|TRBJ1-1|12
ASSRGTANTEAF
>TRBV24-1|TRBJ2-1|13
ATSLSGGAISEQF